The rows below give T cell receptor beta chains drawn from one sample of a study of Ad26.COV2.S vaccination and SARS-CoV-2 variants. Clones were sequenced by immunoSEQ multiplex PCR, and TCRdb holds only the in-frame ones, with some missing. The sample yields some 460,000 clones, nearly 90% seen once. The source was peripheral blood, collected in a trial of Ad26.COV2.S vaccine versus placebo. These TCRs come from a person aged 18 to 65 who received the Ad26.COV2.S COVID-19 vaccine or a placebo. CDR3s include the opening cysteine and the closing phenylalanine or tryptophan. Each record gives: clone size, J gene, D gene, V gene, CDR3 protein, CDR3 DNA. D genes are given only for firm matches. Size tells how often a clone was seen (once, few, many) or the class of an expanded clone, and some rows leave it out.

-,TRBJ1-1,-,TRBV5-8,CASSFRLGGETEAFF,TGTGCCAGCAGCTTTCGACTGGGGGGAGAAACTGAAGCTTTCTTT
-,TRBJ1-2,TRBD1,TRBV29-1,CSGTGTGGGDYGYTF,TGCAGCGGTACCGGGACAGGGGGCGGAGACTATGGCTACACCTTC
-,TRBJ2-5,-,TRBV19,CASSINKGQGRETQYF,TGTGCCAGTAGTATAAATAAGGGGCAGGGTAGAGAGACCCAGTACTTC
-,TRBJ1-3,TRBD1,TRBV3-1/TRBV3-2,CASSQRQGSGNTIYF,TGTGCCAGCAGCCAGAGACAGGGATCTGGAAACACCATATATTTT
-,TRBJ1-5,-,TRBV6-6,CASKGDAGQPQHF,TGTGCCAGCAAGGGGGACGCGGGTCAGCCCCAGCATTTT
-,TRBJ1-1,-,TRBV12-3/TRBV12-4,CASSLNFNTEAFF,TGTGCCAGCAGTTTAAATTTTAACACTGAAGCTTTCTTT
few,TRBJ1-1,-,TRBV19,CASSMSPLLTDTEAFF,TGTGCCAGTAGTATGTCCCCTCTCCTGACAGACACTGAAGCTTTCTTT
-,TRBJ2-7,TRBD1,TRBV11-2,CASSLTGTYEQYF,TGTGCCAGCAGCCTGACAGGGACCTACGAGCAGTACTTC
-,TRBJ1-6,-,TRBV6-2/TRBV6-3,CASSYAGLAPLHF,TGTGCCAGCAGTTACGCGGGCCTCGCACCCCTCCACTTT
-,TRBJ1-1,TRBD1,TRBV29-1,CSTSPGQGAPNTEAFF,TGCAGCACGTCACCGGGACAGGGGGCGCCTAATACTGAAGCTTTCTTT
-,TRBJ1-1,TRBD1,TRBV6-1,CASSSRDRFNTEAFF,TGTGCCAGCAGTTCACGGGACAGGTTCAACACTGAAGCTTTCTTT
-,TRBJ2-1,-,TRBV29-1,CSVAGPNNEQFF,TGCAGCGTTGCGGGACCAAACAATGAGCAGTTCTTC
-,TRBJ2-5,TRBD2,TRBV7-8,CASSWLAGGLETQYF,TGTGCCAGCAGCTGGCTAGCGGGGGGGCTAGAGACCCAGTACTTC
-,TRBJ2-1,-,TRBV12-3/TRBV12-4,CASSFVTYNEQFF,TGTGCCAGCAGTTTTGTGACCTACAATGAGCAGTTCTTC
-,TRBJ1-6,-,TRBV25-1,CASSERQNSPLHF,TGTGCCAGCAGTGAACGGCAGAATTCACCCCTCCACTTT
-,TRBJ2-3,-,TRBV7-9,CASSLYPQADTQYF,TGTGCCAGCAGCTTATATCCGCAGGCAGATACGCAGTATTTT
once,TRBJ1-1,-,TRBV19,CASTWGRGNTEAFF,TGTGCCAGTACCTGGGGCAGGGGGAACACTGAAGCTTTCTTT
-,TRBJ1-3,-,TRBV28,CASSFPGRSSGNTIYF,TGTGCCAGCAGTTTTCCGGGACGGAGCTCTGGAAACACCATATATTTT
-,TRBJ2-7,-,TRBV6-5,CASSYSTAYEQYF,TGTGCCAGCAGTTACTCGACGGCTTACGAGCAGTACTTC
-,TRBJ1-2,-,TRBV5-1,CASSTSTGIYGYTF,TGCGCCAGCAGCACCTCCACGGGGATCTATGGCTACACCTTC
-,TRBJ1-2,TRBD1,TRBV12-3/TRBV12-4,CASSFTGVYGYTF,TGTGCCAGCAGCTTTACAGGGGTCTATGGCTACACCTTC
-,TRBJ1-3,-,TRBV6-5,CASSYSNRVSGNTIYF,TGTGCCAGCAGTTACTCGAATCGGGTCTCTGGAAACACCATATATTTT
-,TRBJ1-1,-,TRBV7-3,CASSLTGGNTEAFF,TGTGCCAGCAGCTTAACAGGGGGTAACACTGAAGCTTTCTTT
-,TRBJ1-2,-,TRBV7-2,CASSLVDPGAGTVNYGYTF,TGTGCCAGCAGCTTAGTCGACCCTGGGGCCGGAACAGTGAACTATGGCTACACCTTC
-,TRBJ1-2,-,TRBV30,CAWSKGGDYGYTF,TGTGCCTGGAGTAAGGGGGGTGACTATGGCTACACCTTC
-,TRBJ2-1,-,TRBV19,CASRRELGGNEQFF,TGTGCCAGTCGCCGCGAACTTGGCGGCAATGAGCAGTTCTTC
-,TRBJ1-2,-,TRBV11-2,CASSLVGALFYGYTF,TGTGCCAGCAGCTTAGTAGGTGCGCTTTTCTATGGCTACACCTTC
-,TRBJ2-3,TRBD1,TRBV7-9,CASSPGQGTDTQYF,TGTGCCAGCAGCCCTGGACAGGGGACAGATACGCAGTATTTT
-,TRBJ1-2,-,TRBV28,CASSRAASNYGYTF,TGTGCCAGCAGTAGGGCGGCATCTAACTATGGCTACACCTTC
-,TRBJ1-4,-,TRBV6-5,CASSYSTGGEKLFF,TGTGCCAGCAGTTACTCAACCGGGGGGGAAAAACTGTTTTTT
-,TRBJ1-2,-,TRBV27,CASSPYTANYGYTF,TGTGCCAGCAGTCCCTACACAGCTAACTATGGCTACACCTTC
-,TRBJ1-4,TRBD1,TRBV7-9,CASSAAGTVNEKLFF,TGTGCCAGCAGCGCTGCCGGGACAGTTAATGAAAAACTGTTTTTT
-,TRBJ1-2,-,TRBV4-1,CASSQETRVVYYGYTF,TGCGCCAGCAGCCAAGAGACGCGGGTTGTCTACTATGGCTACACCTTC
-,TRBJ1-1,-,TRBV13,CASSLGIEAFF,TGTGCCAGCAGCTTAGGAATTGAAGCTTTCTTT
-,TRBJ1-2,-,TRBV12-3/TRBV12-4,CASSTLGSGYTF,TGTGCCAGCAGCACCCTAGGGAGCGGCTACACCTTC
few,TRBJ2-7,-,TRBV2,CASSAMVGEQYF,TGTGCCAGCAGTGCGATGGTTGGCGAGCAGTACTTC
-,TRBJ1-5,-,TRBV18,CASSPAQGYQPQHF,TGTGCCAGCTCACCCGCTCAGGGGTATCAGCCCCAGCATTTT
-,TRBJ1-1,-,TRBV18,CASSGHRHTEAFF,TGTGCCAGCTCAGGCCACAGGCACACTGAAGCTTTCTTT
few,TRBJ1-1,-,TRBV13,CASSLWPRAEAFF,TGTGCCAGCAGCTTATGGCCAAGGGCTGAAGCTTTCTTT
-,TRBJ1-2,TRBD1,TRBV5-4,CASSLTTGPGYTF,TGTGCCAGCAGCCTAACGACAGGGCCTGGCTACACCTTC
-,TRBJ2-3,TRBD2,TRBV24-1,CATSVAGADTQYF,TGTGCCACCAGTGTTGCGGGAGCGGATACGCAGTATTTT
-,TRBJ2-3,-,TRBV7-2,CAGGSLWSTDTQYF,TGTGCCGGTGGGAGCCTGTGGTCCACAGATACGCAGTATTTT
few,TRBJ2-7,-,TRBV28,CASSLRGIRVPTDEQYF,TGTGCCAGCAGTCTTAGGGGGATTCGGGTCCCGACTGACGAGCAGTACTTC
-,TRBJ2-3,-,TRBV18,CASSPTGGGTTDTQYF,TGTGCCAGCTCACCTACTGGTGGGGGAACCACAGATACGCAGTATTTT
-,TRBJ2-1,TRBD1,TRBV18,CASSPQTGNPYNEQFF,TGTGCCAGCTCACCGCAGACAGGGAACCCCTACAATGAGCAGTTCTTC
-,TRBJ1-4,-,TRBV12-3/TRBV12-4,CASRRDEKLFF,TGTGCCAGCAGGAGAGATGAAAAACTGTTTTTT
-,TRBJ2-1,-,TRBV13,CASSPDTPESSYNEQFF,TGTGCCAGCAGCCCCGACACCCCGGAGAGCTCCTACAATGAGCAGTTCTTC
-,TRBJ1-4,-,TRBV6-5,CASSYSTKLFF,TGTGCCAGCAGTTACAGCACCAAACTGTTTTTT
-,TRBJ2-7,TRBD2,TRBV6-1,CASSELAGVFYEQYF,TGTGCCAGCAGTGAACTAGCGGGAGTTTTCTACGAGCAGTACTTC
once,TRBJ2-5,-,TRBV5-4,CASSTPQGFKAQYF,TGTGCCAGCAGCACACCCCAGGGTTTCAAGGCCCAGTACTTC
-,TRBJ2-7,-,TRBV5-1,CASTHTGGTDYEQYF,TGCGCCAGCACCCACACTGGGGGGACAGATTACGAGCAGTACTTC
-,TRBJ2-7,TRBD2,TRBV6-5,CASSFLAGAPYEQYF,TGTGCCAGCAGCTTCCTAGCGGGGGCCCCCTACGAGCAGTACTTC
-,TRBJ1-6,TRBD1,TRBV19,CASSPRGQGSPLHF,TGTGCCAGTAGTCCCCGTGGACAGGGTTCACCCCTCCACTTT
-,TRBJ1-3,-,TRBV9,CASSVAGQRGNTIYF,TGTGCCAGCAGCGTAGCAGGCCAACGAGGAAACACCATATATTTT